This entry lists 14 T cell receptor beta chains sequenced from one sample in a study of blood T cells in healthy people across ages. For the second PCR, which ran for about 6 to 12 cycles, a sample-barcoded 5' primer and a J-beta primer mix were used. TCRdb reanalysed the 5' RACE reads using MiXCR and keeps one entry per CDR3 protein. The sample consists of over 1.5 million distinct CDR3 sequences, around 48% of them appearing once. Sequenced: blood. The source is a woman aged 40 to 49 in good health.

This clonotype was seen a few times. CDR3 in amino acids: CASSLVAGKSEQYF. The CDR3, as DNA: TGCGCCAGCAGCTTGGTCGCAGGAAAGTCCGAGCAGTACTTC. The chain has TRBV5-1 and TRBJ2-7; no definite D call. CDR1 is SGHRS, CDR2 YFSETQ, per germline. This CDR3 is built from 14 residues. The V end lost 0 bases, the J end lost 6 bases, and 13 bases lay between the germline ends.

About this clonotype itself: The junction and the germline gene differ at one end; a read error may be behind it. The V gene is TRBV11-2, the J gene TRBJ2-4; D assignment may be TRBD1 or TRBD2 (6 bases each). This CDR3 spans 12 amino acids. The germline CDR1 and CDR2 sequences are SGHAT and FQNNGV. CDR3 sequence (DNA): TGTGCCAGCAGCCGGGCCGGGGGCATTCGGTACTTC. The encoded protein is CASSRAGGIRYF. Full variable domain (missing parts from reference TRBV11-2 and TRBJ2-4): EAGVAQSPRYKIIEKRQSVAFWCNPISGHATLYWYQQILGQGPKLLIQFQNNGVVDDSQLPKDRFSAERLKGVDSTLKIQPAKLEDSAVYLCASSRAGGIRYFGAGTRLSVL.

In DNA, the CDR3 is TGCAGTGCTAGAGAATCAGGGGATCAGCCCCAGCATTTT. Protein: CSARESGDQPQHF. This chain links TRBV20-1 with TRBJ1-5, with TRBD1 as a possible D gene (6 bases). From germline, CDR1 is DFQATT and CDR2 SNEGSKA (reference sequence). The CDR3 spans 13 residues. The V and J ends lost 0 bases and 5 bases respectively, with 8 bases between them.

The J gene is TRBJ2-1, the V gene TRBV15; TRBD1 matches at 9 bases. Matching the DNA end better, TRBJ2-7 makes the J call doubtful. Germline V CDR1 and CDR2: LNHNV, YYDKDF (reference sequence). The CDR3 is 17 amino acids. CDR3 protein: CATSRDRGQGGTGEQYF. The CDR3 DNA reads as TGTGCCACCAGCAGAGATCGGGGACAGGGAGGTACTGGTGAGCAGTACTTC.

The gene calls are TRBV7-9 and TRBJ1-6, with TRBD1 matching over 7 bases. With 5 bases clipped from V and 6 bases from J, the junction kept 7 bases outside the gene matches. CDR3 size: 15 residues. Germline values: CDR1 SEHNR, CDR2 FQNEAQ (reference sequence). The CDR3 protein is CASSLQTGSNSPLHF. CDR3 coding DNA: TGTGCCAGCAGCCTCCAGACAGGGAGTAATTCACCCCTCCACTTT.

This clonotype was counted between two and nine times. This sequence joins TRBV4-3 and TRBJ2-3; D unresolved. Germline V gene data show CDR1 as LGHNA and CDR2 as YSLEER. The CDR3 has 17 amino acids. Trimming took off 0 bases at V and 2 bases at J, with 15 bases between the two ends. CDR3 coding DNA: TGCGCCAGCAGCCAAGATAGCCCGCTGGGTCTCACAGATACGCAGTATTTT. Its protein is CASSQDSPLGLTDTQYF.

The chain links TRBV29-1 to TRBJ1-2; D is ambiguous. The CDR3 extends over 15 amino acids. Germline V lookup: CDR1 SQVTM, CDR2 ANQGSEA. The ends were cut back, 0 bases at V and 1 base at J, with 12 bases in the middle. The CDR3 region has the DNA TGCAGCGTTGAAGATCGGACTGGAATTAACTATGGCTACACCTTC. Protein sequence: CSVEDRTGINYGYTF.

This clonotype was seen a handful of times. The V call is TRBV6-2 or TRBV6-3, the J call TRBJ2-5; D call uncertain. Trimming pared 5 bases from V and 0 bases from J, leaving 13 bases between. In germline, CDR1 is MNHEY, CDR2 SVGEGT. The CDR3 sequence is 15 residues long. The CDR3 bases are TGTGCCAGCAGTGGTCCCGTCCACAACCAAGAGACCCAGTACTTC. The encoded protein is CASSGPVHNQETQYF.

The V call is TRBV7-8, the J call TRBJ2-6; D not resolved. Germline V CDR1 and CDR2: SGHVS, FQNEAQ. The CDR3 consists of 15 residues. V was shortened by 2 bases and J by 0 bases, with 5 bases between the two germline ends. The CDR3 here is CASSLIHSGANVLTF. CDR3 coding DNA: TGTGCCAGCAGCTTAATCCACTCTGGGGCCAACGTCCTGACTTTC.

The chain is built from TRBV28 and TRBJ2-3, with TRBD1 identical over 10 bases. Trimming at V came to 3 bases and at J to 4 bases, leaving 16 bases not matched to a gene. CDR3 size: 19 residues. CDR1 and CDR2 from the germline V gene are MDHEN and SYDVKM. This CDR3 reads CASSLARDRGQRSADTQYF. CDR3 coding DNA: TGTGCCAGCAGTTTGGCCCGGGACAGGGGCCAAAGGTCGGCAGATACGCAGTATTTT.

The chain employs TRBV20-1 and TRBJ2-7; the D is unclear. Trimming pared 5 bases from V and 3 bases from J, leaving 14 bases between. CDR3 size: 13 residues. CDR1 is DFQATT, CDR2 SNEGSKA, per germline (reference sequence). CDR3 loop: CSAPTGSVYEQYF. The DNA for the CDR3 is TGCAGTGCTCCGACGGGTTCTGTCTACGAGCAGTACTTC.

With respect to this clonotype: An end of the junction differs from the germline gene, which may be a read error. The V call is TRBV6-5, the J call TRBJ2-3; D might be TRBD1 (6 bases). CDR3 length: 14 amino acids. The germline CDR1 and CDR2 sequences are MNHEY and SVGAGI. CDR3 coding DNA: TGTGCCGGCAGGGCAGGGGTCAACGCAGATACGCAGTATTTT. The encoded protein is CAGRAGVNADTQYF.

The chain has TRBV7-2 and TRBJ2-7, with 16 bases identical to TRBD2. Germline V gene sequence: CDR1 SGHTA, CDR2 FQGNSA. With V trimmed by 4 bases and J by 0 bases, 9 bases remained unmatched. The CDR3 totals 19 residues. CDR3 region: CASSSKGTSGGASSYEQYF. In DNA, the CDR3 is TGTGCCAGCAGCTCCAAGGGGACTAGCGGGGGGGCGAGCTCCTACGAGCAGTACTTC.

This clonotype was detected only a few times. This chain links TRBV20-1 with TRBJ1-5; a possible D gene is TRBD1 (5 bases). CDR1 is DFQATT, CDR2 SNEGSKA, per germline (reference sequence). The V gene lost 3 bases and the J gene lost 0 bases, with 27 bases spanning the gap. This CDR3 region has 20 residues. As DNA, the CDR3 is TGCAGTGCTAGCCAGAACGACGGGACCTACGCCCCGGGTAGCAATCAGCCCCAGCATTTT. Translating gives CSASQNDGTYAPGSNQPQHF.